This paragraph reports one T cell receptor (beta chain). This table comes from immunoSEQ multiplex PCR, and its TCRdb copy is limited to in-frame clones, with some not included. The data hold 20,000 to 30,000 clones, with approximately 89% observed a single time. This sample was taken from a study of OX40 agonist ivuxolimab in advanced cancers. Trimming removed 3 bases at V and 4 bases at J, with 12 bases between. The CDR3 is 14 residues long. Germline V gene sequence: CDR1 SGHNT, CDR2 YYREEE (reference sequence). The material was CD4+ or CD8+ T cells sorted from blood, obtained in a trial of the OX40 agonist ivuxolimab. This chain joins TRBV5-4 and TRBJ2-3; D uncertain. This clonotype was obtained from an adult with an advanced solid tumor such as melanoma, head and neck, liver or kidney cancer. The CDR3 coding sequence is TGTGCCAGCAGCTCCTCTTCGGTCCCAGATACGCAGTATTTT. Its translation is CASSSSSVPDTQYF.